This TCR beta chain was found in a study of T cell responses to AZD1222 COVID-19 vaccine. Sequenced by immunoSEQ multiplex PCR; TCRdb stores in-frame clones only, minus some. The table has tens of thousands of clones, 70% to 90% seen once. The sample holds a few counts of this clone. CDR3 length equals 15 residues. The V gene lost 7 bases and the J gene lost 4 bases, with 17 bases spanning the gap. Germline-derived CDR1 and CDR2 are MDHEN and SYDVKM. The chain is built from TRBV28 and TRBJ1-5; D ambiguous. The input for sequencing was peripheral blood, taken 28 days after the second AZD1222 dose. The TCR was taken from an adult who received the AZD1222 COVID-19 vaccine. CDR3 amino acids: CASTPATLLNQPQHF. The CDR3 DNA follows: TGTGCCAGCACCCCAGCAACTCTCTTAAATCAGCCCCAGCATTTT.